Sequencing of this T cell receptor beta chain was carried out in a study of shared clonotypes between healthy human individuals. Trimming at V came to 0 bases and at J to 3 bases, leaving 17 bases not matched to a gene. Germline V gives CDR1 SGHRS, CDR2 YFSETQ. The CDR3 runs to 19 residues. Selected positively for CCR7 and CD45RO-negative, naive CD8 cells excluded terminally differentiated effector memory CD45RA+ cells. Sequencing used immunoSEQ multiplex PCR; TCRdb keeps in-frame clones, though not all of them. The sample consists of about 2 million clones, about 95% of them appearing once. The sequenced sample consisted of naive CD8+ T cells sorted from blood. The chain joins TRBV5-1 to TRBJ2-5, with TRBD2 matching over 7 bases. This TCR derives from a man aged 18 to 29 in good health. As DNA, the CDR3 is TGCGCCAGCAGCTTGGACGACAAGGATTACCATGGGGGGGAAGAGACCCAGTACTTC. Translating it yields CASSLDDKDYHGGEETQYF.